This T cell receptor (beta chain) comes out of a study of blood T cell repertoires in COVID-19. CDR3 length equals 14 residues. CDR1 SQVTM and CDR2 ANQGSEA come from the germline V gene. V trimming: 8 bases; J trimming: 2 bases; junction bases outside the gene matches: 8. As handled by the study authors: Amplification with reference gene primers provided the estimates of nucleated cell counts. Profiled with immunoSEQ multiplex PCR; TCRdb holds only in-frame clones, not every one. V and J calls and clone size follow that table, whereas D and trimming were derived from the DNA. The sample lists about 160,000 clones, over 75% seen once, with roughly 5.7% in the top ten.

The V gene is TRBV29-1, the J gene TRBJ2-1; TRBD2 matches 8 bases. Sequenced sample: PBMCs or T cells enriched from blood (not recorded which). This clonotype was obtained from a middle-aged woman with acute COVID-19. As DNA, the CDR3 is TGCAGCCCGCTCAGCGGGGGAACCTACAATGAGCAGTTCTTC. The encoded protein is CSPLSGGTYNEQFF.